This T cell receptor beta chain is drawn from a study of cytomegalovirus exposure and HLA in healthy donors. PCR primers comprised 60 Vbeta and 13 Jbeta primers. Profiled with immunoSEQ multiplex PCR; TCRdb holds only in-frame clones, not every one. This sample has 100,000 or so clones, with 69% found just once. There are 14 residues in the CDR3. The germline CDR1 and CDR2 sequences are MDHEN and SYDVKM. Note on this clone: At one boundary the junction diverges from the germline segment, which might be a read error.

The chain has TRBV28 and TRBJ1-3; the D is unclear. This receptor was taken from a man aged 25 to 45 in good health and CMV-seronegative. The sequencing sample was made of PBMCs. This CDR3 reads CASTLSVSGNTIYF. In DNA, the CDR3 is TGTGCCAGCACTTTATCCGTCTCTGGAAACACCATATATTTT.